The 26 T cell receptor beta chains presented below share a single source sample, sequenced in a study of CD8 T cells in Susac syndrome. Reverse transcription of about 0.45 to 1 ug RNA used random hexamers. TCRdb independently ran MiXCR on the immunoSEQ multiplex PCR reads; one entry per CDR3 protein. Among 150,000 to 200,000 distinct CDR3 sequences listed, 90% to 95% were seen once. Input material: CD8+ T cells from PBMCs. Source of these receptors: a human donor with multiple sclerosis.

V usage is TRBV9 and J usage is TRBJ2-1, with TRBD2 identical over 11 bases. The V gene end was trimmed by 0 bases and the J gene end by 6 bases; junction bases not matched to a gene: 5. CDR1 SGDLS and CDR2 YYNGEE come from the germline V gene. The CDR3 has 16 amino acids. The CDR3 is CASSVDGLAGGNEQFF. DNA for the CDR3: TGTGCCAGCAGCGTAGATGGGCTAGCGGGGGGCAATGAGCAGTTCTTC.

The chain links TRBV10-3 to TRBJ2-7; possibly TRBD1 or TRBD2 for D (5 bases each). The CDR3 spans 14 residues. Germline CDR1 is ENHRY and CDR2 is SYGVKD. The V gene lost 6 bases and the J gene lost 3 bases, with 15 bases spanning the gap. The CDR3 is CAISPRDAGYEQYF. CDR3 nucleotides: TGTGCCATCAGCCCCAGGGACGCAGGCTACGAGCAGTACTTC.

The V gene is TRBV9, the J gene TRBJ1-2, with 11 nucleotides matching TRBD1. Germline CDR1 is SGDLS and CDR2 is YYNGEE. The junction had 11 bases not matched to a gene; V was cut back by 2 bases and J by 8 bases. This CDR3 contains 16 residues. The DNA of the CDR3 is TGTGCCAGCAGCGTGGAGGAACAGGACAGGGGGCTCGGCTACACCTTC. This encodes CASSVEEQDRGLGYTF. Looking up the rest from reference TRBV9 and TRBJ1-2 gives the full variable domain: DSGVTQTPKHLITATGQRVTLRCSPRSGDLSVYWYQQSLDQGLQFLIQYYNGEERAKGNILERFSAQQFPDLHSELNLSSLELGDSALYFCASSVEEQDRGLGYTFGSGTRLTVV.

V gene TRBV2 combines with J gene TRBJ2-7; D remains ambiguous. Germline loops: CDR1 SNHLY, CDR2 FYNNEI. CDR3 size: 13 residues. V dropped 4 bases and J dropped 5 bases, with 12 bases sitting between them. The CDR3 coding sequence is TGTGCCAGCAGTGTAGGACCTTCCGACGAGCAGTACTTC. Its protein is CASSVGPSDEQYF.

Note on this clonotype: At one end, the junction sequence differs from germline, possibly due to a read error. For the CDR3, the DNA is TGCGCCAGCAGCTCCACAAATACGCAGTATTTT. It is translated as CASSSTNTQYF. The chain couples TRBV5-1 to TRBJ2-3; D is ambiguous. Per the germline V gene, CDR1 is SGHRS and CDR2 is YFSETQ. The CDR3 totals 11 residues.

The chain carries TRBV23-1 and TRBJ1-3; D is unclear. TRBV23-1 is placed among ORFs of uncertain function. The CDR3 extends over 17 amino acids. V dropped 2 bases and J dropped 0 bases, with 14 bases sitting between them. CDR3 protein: CASSQAPAQPSGNTIYF. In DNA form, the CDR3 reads TGCGCCAGCAGTCAAGCCCCGGCCCAGCCCTCTGGAAACACCATATATTTT.

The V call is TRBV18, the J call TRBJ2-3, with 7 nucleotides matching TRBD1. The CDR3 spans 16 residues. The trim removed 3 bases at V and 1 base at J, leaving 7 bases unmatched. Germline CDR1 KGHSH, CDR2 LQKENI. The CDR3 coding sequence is TGTGCCAGCTCACCGGTAGGGGACAGTGGCACAGATACGCAGTATTTT. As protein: CASSPVGDSGTDTQYF.

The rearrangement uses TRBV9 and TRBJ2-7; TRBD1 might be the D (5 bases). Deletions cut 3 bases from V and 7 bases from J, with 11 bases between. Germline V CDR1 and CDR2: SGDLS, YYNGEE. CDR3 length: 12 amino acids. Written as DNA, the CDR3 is TGTGCCAGCAGCGGCGACAGTAAGGAGCAGTACTTC. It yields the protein CASSGDSKEQYF. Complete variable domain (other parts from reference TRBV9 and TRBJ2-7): DSGVTQTPKHLITATGQRVTLRCSPRSGDLSVYWYQQSLDQGLQFLIQYYNGEERAKGNILERFSAQQFPDLHSELNLSSLELGDSALYFCASSGDSKEQYFGPGTRLTVT.

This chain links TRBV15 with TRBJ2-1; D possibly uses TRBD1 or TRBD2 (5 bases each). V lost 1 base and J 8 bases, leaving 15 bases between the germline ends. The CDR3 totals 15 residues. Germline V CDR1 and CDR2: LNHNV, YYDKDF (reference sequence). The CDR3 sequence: CATSRGTLGRDEQFF. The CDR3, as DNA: TGTGCCACCAGCAGAGGGACACTAGGGCGGGATGAGCAGTTCTTC.

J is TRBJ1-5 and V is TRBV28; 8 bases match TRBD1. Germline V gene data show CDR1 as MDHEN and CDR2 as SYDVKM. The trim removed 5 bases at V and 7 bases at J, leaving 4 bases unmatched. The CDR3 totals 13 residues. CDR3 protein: CASSNRGKQPQHF. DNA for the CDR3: TGTGCCAGCAGTAACAGGGGGAAACAGCCCCAGCATTTT.

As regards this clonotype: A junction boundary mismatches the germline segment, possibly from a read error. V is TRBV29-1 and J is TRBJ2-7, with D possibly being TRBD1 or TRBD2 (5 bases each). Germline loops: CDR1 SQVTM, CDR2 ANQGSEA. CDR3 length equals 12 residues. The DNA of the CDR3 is TGCAGCGTTGAAACTAGTCAGGGTTCAAGTACATTC. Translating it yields CSVETSQGSSTF.

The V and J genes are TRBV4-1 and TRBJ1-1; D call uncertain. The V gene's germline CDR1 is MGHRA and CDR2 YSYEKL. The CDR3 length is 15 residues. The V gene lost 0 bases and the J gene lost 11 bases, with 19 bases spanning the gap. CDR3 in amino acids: CASSQDNRVRSGAFF. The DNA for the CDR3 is TGCGCCAGCAGCCAAGATAACCGCGTTCGAAGTGGGGCTTTCTTT.

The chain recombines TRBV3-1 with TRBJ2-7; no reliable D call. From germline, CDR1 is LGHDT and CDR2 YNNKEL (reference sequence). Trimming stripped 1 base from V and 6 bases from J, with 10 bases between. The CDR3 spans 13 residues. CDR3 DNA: TGTGCCAGCAGCCAAGCGGGCGTGAGCGAGCAGTACTTC. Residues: CASSQAGVSEQYF.

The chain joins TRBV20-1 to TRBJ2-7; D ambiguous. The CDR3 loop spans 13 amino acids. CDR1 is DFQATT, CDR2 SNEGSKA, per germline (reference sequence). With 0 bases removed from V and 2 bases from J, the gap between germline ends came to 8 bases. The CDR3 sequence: CSAREASPYEQYF. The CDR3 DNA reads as TGCAGTGCTAGAGAAGCCAGCCCCTACGAGCAGTACTTC.

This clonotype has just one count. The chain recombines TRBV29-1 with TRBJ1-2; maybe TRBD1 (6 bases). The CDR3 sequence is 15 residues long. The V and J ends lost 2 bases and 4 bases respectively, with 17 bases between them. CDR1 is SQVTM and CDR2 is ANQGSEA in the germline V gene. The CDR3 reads CSVERGGASIYGYTF. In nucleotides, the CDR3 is TGCAGCGTTGAAAGAGGGGGGGCTTCCATCTATGGCTACACCTTC.

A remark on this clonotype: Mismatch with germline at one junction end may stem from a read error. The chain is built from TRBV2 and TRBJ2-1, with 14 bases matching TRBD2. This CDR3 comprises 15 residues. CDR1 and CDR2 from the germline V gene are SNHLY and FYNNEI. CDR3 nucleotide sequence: TGTGCCAGCAGGGAAGGGACTAGCGGGAGTCGTGAGCAGTTCTTC. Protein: CASREGTSGSREQFF.

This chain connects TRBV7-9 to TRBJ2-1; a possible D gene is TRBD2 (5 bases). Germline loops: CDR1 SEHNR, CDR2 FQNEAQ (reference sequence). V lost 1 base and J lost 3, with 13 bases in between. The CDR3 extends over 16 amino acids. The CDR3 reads CASSLGRARNYNEQFF. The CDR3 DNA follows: TGTGCCAGCAGCTTAGGGCGGGCGCGAAACTACAATGAGCAGTTCTTC. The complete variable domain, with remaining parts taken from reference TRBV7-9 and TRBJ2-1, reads DTGVSQNPRHKITKRGQNVTFRCDPISEHNRLYWYRQTLGQGPEFLTYFQNEAQLEKSRLLSDRFSAERPKGSFSTLEIQRTEQGDSAMYLCASSLGRARNYNEQFFGPGTRLTVL.

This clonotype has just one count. CDR3 coding DNA: TGCGCCAGCAGCCAAGACCCCGGGACTGGCTACAATGAGCAGTTCTTC. Translated, it gives CASSQDPGTGYNEQFF. The chain carries TRBV4-1 and TRBJ2-1, with D maybe TRBD2 (6 bases). Trimming shortened V by 0 bases and J by 3 bases, and 12 bases separated the two germline ends. This CDR3 has 16 amino acids. Germline V gene data show CDR1 as MGHRA and CDR2 as YSYEKL.

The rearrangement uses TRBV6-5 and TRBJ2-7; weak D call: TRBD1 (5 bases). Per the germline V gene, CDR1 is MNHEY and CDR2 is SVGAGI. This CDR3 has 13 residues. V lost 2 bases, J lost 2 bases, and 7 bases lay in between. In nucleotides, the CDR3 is TGTGCCAGCAGTTACGCAGGGACCTACGAGCAGTACTTC. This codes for CASSYAGTYEQYF.

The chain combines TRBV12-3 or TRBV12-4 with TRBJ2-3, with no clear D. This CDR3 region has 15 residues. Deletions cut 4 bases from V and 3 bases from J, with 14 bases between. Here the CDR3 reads CASSYTNTVTDTQYF. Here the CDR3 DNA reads TGTGCCAGCAGTTATACTAACACGGTAACAGATACGCAGTATTTT.

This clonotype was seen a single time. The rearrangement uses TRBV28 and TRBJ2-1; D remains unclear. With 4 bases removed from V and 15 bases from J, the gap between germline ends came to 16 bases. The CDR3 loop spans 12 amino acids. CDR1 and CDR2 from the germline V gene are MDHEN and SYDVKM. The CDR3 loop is CASSSTGYRSFF. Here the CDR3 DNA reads TGTGCCAGCAGTTCCACCGGGTATAGGTCGTTCTTC.

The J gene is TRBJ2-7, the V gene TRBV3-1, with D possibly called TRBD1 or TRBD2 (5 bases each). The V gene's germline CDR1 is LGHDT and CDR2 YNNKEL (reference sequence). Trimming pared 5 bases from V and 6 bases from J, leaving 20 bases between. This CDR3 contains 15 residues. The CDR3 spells CASSTDGAGYSEQYF. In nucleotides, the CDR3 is TGTGCCAGCAGCACTGATGGGGCGGGTTACTCCGAGCAGTACTTC.

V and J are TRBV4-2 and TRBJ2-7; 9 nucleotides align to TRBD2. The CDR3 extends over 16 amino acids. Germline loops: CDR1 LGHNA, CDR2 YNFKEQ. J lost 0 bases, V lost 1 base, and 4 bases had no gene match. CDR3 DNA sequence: TGTGCCAGCAGCCAAGCCCCGCGGGAGGGCTCCTACGAGCAGTACTTC. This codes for CASSQAPREGSYEQYF.

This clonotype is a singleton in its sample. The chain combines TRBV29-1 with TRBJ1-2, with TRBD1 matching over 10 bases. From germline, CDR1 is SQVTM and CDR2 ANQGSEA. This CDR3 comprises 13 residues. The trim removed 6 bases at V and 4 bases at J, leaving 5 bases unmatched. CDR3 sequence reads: CSVTTGGLYGYTF. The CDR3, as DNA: TGCAGCGTCACGACAGGGGGCCTCTATGGCTACACCTTC. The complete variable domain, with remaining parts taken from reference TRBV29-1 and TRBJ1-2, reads SAVISQKPSRDICQRGTSLTIQCQVDSQVTMMFWYRQQPGQSLTLIATANQGSEATYESGFVIDKFPISRPNLTFSTLTVSNMSPEDSSIYLCSVTTGGLYGYTFGSGTRLTVV.

This CDR3 is CAISDLVAGESTDTQYF. The CDR3 DNA follows: TGTGCCATCAGTGATCTCGTGGCAGGGGAATCCACAGATACGCAGTATTTT. The genes are TRBV10-3 and TRBJ2-3; TRBD1 is a possible D gene (6 bases). Trimming cost V 3 bases and J 2 bases, with 18 bases left between them. The CDR3 consists of 17 residues. The germline V gene encodes CDR1 ENHRY and CDR2 SYGVKD.

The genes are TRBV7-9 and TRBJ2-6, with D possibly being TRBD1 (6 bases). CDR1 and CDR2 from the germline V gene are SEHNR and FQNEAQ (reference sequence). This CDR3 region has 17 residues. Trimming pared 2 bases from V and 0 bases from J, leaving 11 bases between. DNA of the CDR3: TGTGCCAGCAGCTTACCTGGACAGAGCTCTGGGGCCAACGTCCTGACTTTC. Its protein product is CASSLPGQSSGANVLTF.